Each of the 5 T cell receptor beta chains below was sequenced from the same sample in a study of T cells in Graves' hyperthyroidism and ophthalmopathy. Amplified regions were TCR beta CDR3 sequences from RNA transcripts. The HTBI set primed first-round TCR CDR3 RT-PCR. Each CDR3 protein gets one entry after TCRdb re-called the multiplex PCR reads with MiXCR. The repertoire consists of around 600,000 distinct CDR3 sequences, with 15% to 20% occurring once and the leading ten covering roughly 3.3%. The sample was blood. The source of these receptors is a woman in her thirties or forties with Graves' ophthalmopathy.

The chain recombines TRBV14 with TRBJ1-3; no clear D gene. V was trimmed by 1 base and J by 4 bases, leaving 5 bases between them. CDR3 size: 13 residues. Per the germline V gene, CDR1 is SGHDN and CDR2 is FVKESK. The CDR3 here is CASSQVSGNTIYF. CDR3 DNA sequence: TGTGCCAGCAGCCAAGTTTCCGGAAACACCATATATTTT.

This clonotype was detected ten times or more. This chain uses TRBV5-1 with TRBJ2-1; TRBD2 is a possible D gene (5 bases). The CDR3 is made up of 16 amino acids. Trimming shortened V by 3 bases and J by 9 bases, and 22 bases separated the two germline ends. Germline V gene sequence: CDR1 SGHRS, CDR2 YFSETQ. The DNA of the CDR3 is TGCGCCAGCAGCTCCATTACTAGTCCCGGGTCCGGTGAGCAGTTCTTC. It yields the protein CASSSITSPGSGEQFF.

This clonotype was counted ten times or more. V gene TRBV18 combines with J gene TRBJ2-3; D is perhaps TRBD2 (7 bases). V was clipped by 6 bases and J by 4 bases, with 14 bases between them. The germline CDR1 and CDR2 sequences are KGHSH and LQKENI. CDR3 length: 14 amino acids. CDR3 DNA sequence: TGTGCCAGCTCGATCGGGCGGGGGCCAGATACGCAGTATTTT. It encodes CASSIGRGPDTQYF.

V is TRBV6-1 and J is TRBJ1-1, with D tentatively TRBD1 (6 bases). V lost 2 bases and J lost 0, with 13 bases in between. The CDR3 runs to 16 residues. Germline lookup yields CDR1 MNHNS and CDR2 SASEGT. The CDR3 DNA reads TGTGCCAGCAGTGAAAACACAGGGACCCTGAACACTGAAGCTTTCTTT. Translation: CASSENTGTLNTEAFF.

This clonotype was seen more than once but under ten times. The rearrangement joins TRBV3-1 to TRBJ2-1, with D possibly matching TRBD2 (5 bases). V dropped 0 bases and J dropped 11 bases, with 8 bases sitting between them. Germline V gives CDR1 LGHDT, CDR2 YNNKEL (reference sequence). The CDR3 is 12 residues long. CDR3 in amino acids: CASSQDTGKQFF. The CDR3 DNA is TGTGCCAGCAGCCAAGATACCGGGAAGCAGTTCTTC.